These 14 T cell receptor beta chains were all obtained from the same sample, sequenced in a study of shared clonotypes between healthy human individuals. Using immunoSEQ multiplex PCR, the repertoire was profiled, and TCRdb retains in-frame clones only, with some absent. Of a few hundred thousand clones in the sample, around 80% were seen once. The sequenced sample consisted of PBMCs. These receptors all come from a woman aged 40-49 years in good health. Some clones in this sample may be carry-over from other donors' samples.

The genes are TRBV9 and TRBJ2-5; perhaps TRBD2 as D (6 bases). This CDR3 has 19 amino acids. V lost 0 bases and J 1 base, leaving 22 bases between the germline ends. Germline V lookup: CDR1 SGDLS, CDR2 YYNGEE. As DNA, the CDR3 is TGTGCCAGCAGCGTAGCCCCAATTTTGGGTGGGGGAGGCCAAGAGACCCAGTACTTC. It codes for CASSVAPILGGGGQETQYF.

The DNA for the CDR3 is TGTGCCAGCAGCTTAGCCGAGCGGGAGGACCTTACCGGGGAGCTGTTTTTT. Translating it yields CASSLAEREDLTGELFF. The chain recombines TRBV7-9 with TRBJ2-2, with TRBD2 identical over 9 bases. The V gene's germline CDR1 is SEHNR and CDR2 FQNEAQ (reference sequence). V lost 0 bases to trimming and J lost 5 bases; unmatched junction nucleotides: 7. The CDR3 covers 17 residues. The full variable domain, in which reference TRBV7-9 and TRBJ2-2 provide the parts outside the CDR3, is DTGVSQNPRHKITKRGQNVTFRCDPISEHNRLYWYRQTLGQGPEFLTYFQNEAQLEKSRLLSDRFSAERPKGSFSTLEIQRTEQGDSAMYLCASSLAEREDLTGELFFGEGSRLTVL.

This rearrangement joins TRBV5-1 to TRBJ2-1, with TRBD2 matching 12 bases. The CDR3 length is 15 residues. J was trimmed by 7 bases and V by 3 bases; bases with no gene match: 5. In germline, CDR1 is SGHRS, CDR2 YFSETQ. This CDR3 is CASSSGLAGTNEQFF. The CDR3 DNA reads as TGCGCCAGCAGCTCCGGACTAGCGGGGACAAATGAGCAGTTCTTC.

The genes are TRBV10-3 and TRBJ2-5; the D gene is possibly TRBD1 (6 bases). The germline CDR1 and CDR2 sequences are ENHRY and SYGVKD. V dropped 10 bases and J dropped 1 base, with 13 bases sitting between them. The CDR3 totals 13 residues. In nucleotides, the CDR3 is TGTGCCACCCGTGTGGGGGCCCAAGAGACCCAGTACTTC. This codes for CATRVGAQETQYF.

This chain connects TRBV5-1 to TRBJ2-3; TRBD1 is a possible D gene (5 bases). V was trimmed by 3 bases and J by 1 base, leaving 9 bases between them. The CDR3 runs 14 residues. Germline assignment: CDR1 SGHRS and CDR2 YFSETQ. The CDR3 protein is CASSYTQGTDTQYF. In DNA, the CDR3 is TGCGCCAGCAGCTATACACAGGGCACAGATACGCAGTATTTT.

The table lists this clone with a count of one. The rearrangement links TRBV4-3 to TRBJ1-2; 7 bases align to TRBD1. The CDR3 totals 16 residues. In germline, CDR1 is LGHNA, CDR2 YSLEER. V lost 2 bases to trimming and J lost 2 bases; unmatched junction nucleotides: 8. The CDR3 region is CASSQLIGQANYGYTF. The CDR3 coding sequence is TGCGCCAGCAGCCAACTCATAGGACAGGCCAACTATGGCTACACCTTC.

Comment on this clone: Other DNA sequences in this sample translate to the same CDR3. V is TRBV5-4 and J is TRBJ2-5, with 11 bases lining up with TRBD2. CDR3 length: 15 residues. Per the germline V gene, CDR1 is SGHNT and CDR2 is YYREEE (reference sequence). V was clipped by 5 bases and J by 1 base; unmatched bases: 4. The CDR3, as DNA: TGTGCCAGCAGTTCCGGGACTAGCGGCCAAGAGACCCAGTACTTC. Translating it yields CASSSGTSGQETQYF.

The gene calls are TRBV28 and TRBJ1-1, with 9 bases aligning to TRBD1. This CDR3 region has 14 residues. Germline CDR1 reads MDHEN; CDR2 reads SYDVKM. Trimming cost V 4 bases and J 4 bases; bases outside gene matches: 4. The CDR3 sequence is CASSSGTGTTEAFF. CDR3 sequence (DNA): TGTGCCAGCAGTTCCGGGACAGGGACCACTGAAGCTTTCTTT.

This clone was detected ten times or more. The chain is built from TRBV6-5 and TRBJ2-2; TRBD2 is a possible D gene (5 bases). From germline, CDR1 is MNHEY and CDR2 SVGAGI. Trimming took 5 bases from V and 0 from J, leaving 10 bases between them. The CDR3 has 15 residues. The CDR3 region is CASSIRTANTGELFF. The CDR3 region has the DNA TGTGCCAGCAGTATCCGGACTGCGAACACCGGGGAGCTGTTTTTT.

As DNA, the CDR3 is TGTGCCAGCAGTCCACAGCGGGAGGGCAATGAGCAGTTCTTC. As protein: CASSPQREGNEQFF. V usage is TRBV11-3 and J usage is TRBJ2-1, with TRBD2 identical over 10 bases. The germline V gene has CDR1 SGHNT and CDR2 YENEEA. The trim removed 6 bases at V and 6 bases at J, leaving 5 bases unmatched. CDR3 length equals 14 residues. Together with reference TRBV11-3 and TRBJ2-1, the CDR3 gives the full variable domain: EAGVVQSPRYKIIEKKQPVAFWCNPISGHNTLYWYLQNLGQGPELLIRYENEEAVDDSQLPKDRFSAERLKGVDSTLKIQPAELGDSAVYLCASSPQREGNEQFFGPGTRLTVL.

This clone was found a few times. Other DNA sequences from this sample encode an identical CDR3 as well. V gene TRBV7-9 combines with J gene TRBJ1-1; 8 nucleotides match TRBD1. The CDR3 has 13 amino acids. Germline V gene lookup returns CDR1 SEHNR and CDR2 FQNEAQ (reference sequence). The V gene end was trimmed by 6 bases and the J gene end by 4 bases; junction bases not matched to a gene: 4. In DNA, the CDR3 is TGTGCCAGCAGTTCACAGGGGGGCACTGAAGCTTTCTTT. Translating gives CASSSQGGTEAFF.

The CDR3 here is CATSREVGGLSSYEQYF. CDR3 DNA: TGTGCCACCAGCAGAGAAGTGGGGGGGTTGAGCTCCTACGAGCAGTACTTC. The V call is TRBV15, the J call TRBJ2-7; 7 bases fit TRBD2. Germline-derived CDR1 and CDR2 are LNHNV and YYDKDF (reference sequence). Trimming took 0 bases from V and 0 from J; bases not matched to a gene: 8. This CDR3 comprises 17 residues.

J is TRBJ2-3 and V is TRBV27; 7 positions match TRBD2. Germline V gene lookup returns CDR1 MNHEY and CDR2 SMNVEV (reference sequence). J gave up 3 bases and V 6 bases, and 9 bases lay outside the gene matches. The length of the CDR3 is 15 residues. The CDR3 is CASSRPGLITDTQYF. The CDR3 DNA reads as TGTGCCAGCAGCAGACCGGGACTAATAACAGATACGCAGTATTTT.

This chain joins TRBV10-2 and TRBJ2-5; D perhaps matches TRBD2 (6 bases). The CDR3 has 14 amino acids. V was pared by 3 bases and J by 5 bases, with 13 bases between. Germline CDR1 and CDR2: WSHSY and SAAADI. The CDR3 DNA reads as TGCGCCAGCAGTGACCCGGGAGTCGGTGAGACCCAGTACTTC. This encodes CASSDPGVGETQYF.